This TCR beta chain was identified in a study of CD8+CD57+ T cells in acquired aplastic anemia. Genomic DNA templated the TCR beta VDJ and CDR3 profiling. TCRdb used MiXCR to reprocess the reads, holding one entry per CDR3 protein. The sample lists fewer than 200,000 distinct CDR3 sequences; about 44% were seen once. Germline V gives CDR1 LNHNV, CDR2 YYDKDF (reference sequence). Losses at the gene ends were 1 base for V and 4 bases for J; bases not matched to a gene: 8. The length of the CDR3 is 16 residues. By flow cytometry, patients selected for sequencing had shown an expansion of CD8+CD57+ cells.

Material for sequencing was sorted CD4+, CD8+, or CD8+CD57+ T cells (not recorded which) from PBMCs. The receptor's source is a human donor with aplastic anemia. V and J are TRBV15 and TRBJ2-5; 8 bases agree with TRBD1. This chain's CDR3 is CATSRADRGLGETQYF. CDR3 in DNA: TGTGCCACCAGCAGAGCCGACAGGGGCCTCGGAGAGACCCAGTACTTC.